The 28 T cell receptor beta chains below all came from one sample that was sequenced in a study of cytomegalovirus exposure and HLA in healthy donors. Researchers ran the PCR with 60 Vbeta and 13 Jbeta primers. Here immunoSEQ multiplex PCR was the method, and the copy in TCRdb shows in-frame clones only, minus some. The table shows 85,000 to 100,000 clones, with 70% to 90% occurring only once. The sample comprised PBMCs. Receptors originate from a man aged 18 to 29 in good health and CMV-seronegative.

Concerning this clone itself: A junction boundary mismatches the germline segment, possibly from a read error. The J gene is TRBJ1-2, the V gene TRBV7-9; D might be TRBD1 (5 bases). The CDR3 consists of 15 residues. The germline gives CDR1 SEHNR, CDR2 FQNEAQ (reference sequence). The CDR3 sequence is CSSTSGGETSYGYTF. DNA for the CDR3: TGTTCCAGCACCAGCGGAGGGGAAACTAGCTATGGCTACACCTTC.

CDR3: CASSSRRDMNTEAFF. DNA of the CDR3: TGTGCCAGCTCATCGCGCCGCGATATGAACACTGAAGCTTTCTTT. The V call is TRBV18, the J call TRBJ1-1; D unresolved. CDR1 is KGHSH and CDR2 is LQKENI in the germline V gene. With 5 bases removed from V and 0 bases from J, the gap between germline ends came to 13 bases. This CDR3 has 15 amino acids.

The chain recombines TRBV7-6 with TRBJ2-7; the D gene is possibly TRBD1 (7 bases). The V gene lost 1 base and the J gene lost 3 bases, with 13 bases spanning the gap. CDR3 length: 15 amino acids. From germline, CDR1 is SGHVS and CDR2 FNYEAQ. The CDR3 here is CASSLGQGGIYEQYF. DNA for the CDR3: TGTGCCAGCAGCTTAGGACAGGGCGGGATCTACGAGCAGTACTTC.

The chain employs TRBV2 and TRBJ2-7; 12 bases line up with TRBD2. This CDR3 is 14 amino acids long. In germline, CDR1 is SNHLY, CDR2 FYNNEI. V shed 6 bases and J 2 bases; nucleotides not matched to a gene: 2. The CDR3 nucleotides read TGTGCCAGCAGCGGACTAGCGGGAACCTACGAGCAGTACTTC. Amino acids: CASSGLAGTYEQYF.

The rearrangement uses TRBV5-1 and TRBJ2-5; a weak D match, TRBD1 (5 bases). V was pared by 6 bases and J by 4 bases, with 10 bases between. The CDR3 is 12 residues long. The germline gives CDR1 SGHRS, CDR2 YFSETQ. CDR3: CASKGAGETQYF. The CDR3 nucleotides are TGCGCCAGCAAAGGGGCCGGAGAGACCCAGTACTTC.

Regarding this clone: An end of the junction does not agree with germline; a read error may underlie this. The chain is built from TRBV5-1 and TRBJ2-1; 7 positions agree with TRBD1. The germline CDR1 and CDR2 sequences are SGHRS and YFSETQ. The CDR3 is 16 amino acids. CDR3 nucleotides: TGCGCCAGCAGCTCCGACAGGGCGAGCTCCTACAATGGGCAGTTCTTC. Its protein is CASSSDRASSYNGQFF.

This clone was found once. The genes are TRBV6-5 and TRBJ2-7; possibly TRBD1 for D (6 bases). The CDR3 spans 12 residues. CDR1 is MNHEY and CDR2 is SVGAGI in the germline V gene. V was trimmed by 6 bases and J by 5 bases, leaving 11 bases between them. The CDR3 spells CASSQGPHEQYF. CDR3 in DNA: TGTGCCAGCAGCCAGGGGCCCCACGAGCAGTACTTC.

V gene TRBV2 combines with J gene TRBJ1-5; 8 nucleotides match TRBD1. With V trimmed by 5 bases and J by 3 bases, 3 bases remained unmatched. This CDR3 comprises 14 residues. Germline lookup yields CDR1 SNHLY and CDR2 FYNNEI. The DNA for the CDR3 is TGTGCCAGCAGTCGACAGGGGAACAATCAGCCCCAGCATTTT. It yields the protein CASSRQGNNQPQHF. The full variable domain, completed using reference TRBV2 and TRBJ1-5, is EPEVTQTPSHQVTQMGQEVILRCVPISNHLYFYWYRQILGQKVEFLVSFYNNEISEKSEIFDDQFSVERPDGSNFTLKIRSTKLEDSAMYFCASSRQGNNQPQHFGDGTRLSIL.

This chain joins TRBV29-1 and TRBJ2-7; 8 nucleotides match TRBD2. The CDR3 has 16 amino acids. V was pared by 4 bases and J by 3 bases, with 14 bases of the junction left unmatched. CDR1 SQVTM and CDR2 ANQGSEA come from the germline V gene. The CDR3 nucleotides read TGCAGCGTTGCTCAGGGAGCGGGAGTGGAGTTCTACGAGCAGTACTTC. Translation: CSVAQGAGVEFYEQYF.

The chain joins TRBV7-9 to TRBJ2-7; 8 positions match TRBD1. Germline-derived CDR1 and CDR2 are SEHNR and FQNEAQ (reference sequence). CDR3 length: 18 amino acids. The trim removed 3 bases at V and 3 bases at J, leaving 16 bases unmatched. The chain's CDR3 is CASSFLGPARTGSYEQYF. CDR3 DNA: TGTGCCAGCAGCTTCTTAGGCCCGGCCAGGACAGGGAGCTACGAGCAGTACTTC.

V gene TRBV4-1 combines with J gene TRBJ2-5; the match to TRBD2 covers 7 bases. Germline lookup yields CDR1 MGHRA and CDR2 YSYEKL. The ends lost 4 bases at V and 4 bases at J; junction bases unmatched: 12. There are 16 residues in the CDR3. The CDR3 DNA is TGCGCCAGCAGCCCCCCCTGGGGGAGGGAGGGAGAGACCCAGTACTTC. Its protein is CASSPPWGREGETQYF.

The rearrangement links TRBV28 to TRBJ2-7; 14 bases are shared with TRBD2. This CDR3 has 19 residues. V shed 6 bases and J 0 bases; nucleotides not matched to a gene: 13. CDR1 and CDR2 from the germline V gene are MDHEN and SYDVKM. The CDR3 region has the DNA TGTGCCAGCAGCCACAGGGGCGGACTAGCGGGAGGATCCTCCTACGAGCAGTACTTC. Residues: CASSHRGGLAGGSSYEQYF.

The chain uses TRBV7-2 and TRBJ2-2; 8 nucleotides line up with TRBD2. CDR3 length equals 16 residues. After removal of 5 bases from V and 5 bases from J, the junction contained 10 bases not matched to a gene. CDR1 SGHTA and CDR2 FQGNSA come from the germline V gene. CDR3 DNA: TGTGCCAGCAGCGGACTAAGCGGGAGTTTTACCGGGGAGCTGTTTTTT. Protein product: CASSGLSGSFTGELFF. Based on the CDR3 plus reference TRBV7-2 and TRBJ2-2, the full variable domain is GAGVSQSPSNKVTEKGKDVELRCDPISGHTALYWYRQSLGQGLEFLIYFQGNSAPDKSGLPSDRFSAERTGGSVSTLTIQRTQQEDSAVYLCASSGLSGSFTGELFFGEGSRLTVL.

CDR3 loop: CASSYSRQGDSPLHF. DNA of the CDR3: TGTGCCAGCAGTTACTCTCGACAGGGTGATTCACCCCTCCACTTT. This chain links TRBV6-5 with TRBJ1-6; TRBD1 aligns across 7 bases. Germline assignment: CDR1 MNHEY and CDR2 SVGAGI. The V gene end was trimmed by 0 bases and the J gene end by 8 bases; junction bases not matched to a gene: 4. This CDR3 is 15 amino acids long.

This chain uses TRBV6-4 with TRBJ2-2; the match to TRBD2 covers 10 bases. CDR1 is MRHNA, CDR2 SNTAGT, per germline. The CDR3 length is 18 residues. Trimming cost V 6 bases and J 4 bases; bases outside gene matches: 14. The CDR3 DNA follows: TGTGCCAGCAGCCCGCAGACTCTAGCGGGAGAGGTCACCGGGGAGCTGTTTTTT. It encodes CASSPQTLAGEVTGELFF.

The chain employs TRBV19 and TRBJ1-5, with TRBD1 matching over 9 bases. J lost 2 bases, V lost 1 base, and 9 bases had no gene match. Germline CDR1 LNHDA, CDR2 SQIVND (reference sequence). The CDR3 has 18 residues. The CDR3 protein is CASSIAQGADGGNQPQHF. DNA for the CDR3: TGTGCCAGTAGTATAGCACAGGGGGCGGATGGCGGCAATCAGCCCCAGCATTTT.

The chain recombines TRBV7-2 with TRBJ2-3; D may be TRBD2 (6 bases). Germline assignment: CDR1 SGHTA and CDR2 FQGNSA. This CDR3 contains 17 residues. V shed 0 bases and J shed 2 bases, with 15 bases lying between them. CDR3 nucleotide sequence: TGTGCCAGCAGCTTAGCGCTTGCGGGACCCTTCACAGATACGCAGTATTTT. Translating it yields CASSLALAGPFTDTQYF.

This chain links TRBV5-1 with TRBJ1-1, with unresolved D. V lost 0 bases, J lost 4 bases, and 10 bases lay in between. CDR1 is SGHRS, CDR2 YFSETQ, per germline. The CDR3 is made up of 14 amino acids. The CDR3 DNA reads as TGCGCCAGCAGCTTGGTTCCGGGATCCACTGAAGCTTTCTTT. Translated: CASSLVPGSTEAFF.

The chain joins TRBV7-6 to TRBJ2-7; 9 positions agree with TRBD2. Germline V gene lookup returns CDR1 SGHVS and CDR2 FNYEAQ. The CDR3 length is 16 residues. Germline trimming cut 0 bases from V and 2 bases from J; bases unmatched to any gene: 5. The CDR3 region is CASSLAVSGSTYEQYF. The CDR3 DNA sequence: TGTGCCAGCAGCTTAGCTGTTAGCGGGAGTACCTACGAGCAGTACTTC.

CDR3 sequence (DNA): TGCGCCAGCAGTCAATCGGAGCTAGCGGGAGACAATGAGCAGTTCTTC. Translated, it gives CASSQSELAGDNEQFF. The V and J genes are TRBV23-1 and TRBJ2-1; TRBD2 matches 10 bases. TRBV23-1 is reported as an ORF; its role is uncertain. Losses at the gene ends were 0 bases for V and 5 bases for J; bases not matched to a gene: 4. The length of the CDR3 is 16 residues.

The rearrangement uses TRBV5-1 and TRBJ1-5; D gene unclear. The CDR3 has 13 amino acids. Germline CDR1 and CDR2: SGHRS and YFSETQ. Trimming pared 2 bases from V and 4 bases from J, leaving 7 bases between. The DNA of the CDR3 is TGCGCCAGCAGCTTCGAGGGTAATCAGCCCCAGCATTTT. This translates into CASSFEGNQPQHF.

This chain links TRBV19 with TRBJ2-3; the D gene is possibly TRBD2 (6 bases). Trimming removed 3 bases from V and 3 bases from J, with 13 bases in between. From germline, CDR1 is LNHDA and CDR2 SQIVND (reference sequence). The CDR3 totals 15 residues. CDR3 sequence reads: CASSIPSGLTDTQYF. The CDR3 coding sequence is TGTGCCAGTAGTATCCCGAGCGGGCTAACAGATACGCAGTATTTT.

This clone was recorded only once. This rearrangement joins TRBV5-1 to TRBJ1-5, with D unclear. In germline, CDR1 is SGHRS, CDR2 YFSETQ. The germline V and J ends were trimmed by 1 base and 5 bases, with 7 bases remaining between them. The CDR3 is made up of 13 amino acids. This chain's CDR3 is CASSLFQDQPQHF. CDR3 bases: TGCGCCAGCAGCTTGTTTCAGGATCAGCCCCAGCATTTT.

This sequence joins TRBV7-9 and TRBJ1-2; possibly TRBD1 for D (6 bases). This CDR3 is 15 amino acids long. Germline CDR1 is SEHNR and CDR2 is FQNEAQ (reference sequence). The V end lost 7 bases, the J end lost 2 bases, and 17 bases lay between the germline ends. This CDR3 is CASTQESTGNYGYTF. The CDR3 bases are TGTGCCAGCACTCAAGAGAGCACAGGGAACTATGGCTACACCTTC.

A word on this clone: At the DNA level, this CDR3 is encoded by other sequences in the same sample as well. The chain recombines TRBV9 with TRBJ1-1; TRBD1 aligns across 9 bases. CDR3 size: 13 residues. The junction had 0 bases not matched to a gene; V was cut back by 2 bases and J by 4 bases. From germline, CDR1 is SGDLS and CDR2 YYNGEE. The CDR3, as DNA: TGTGCCAGCAGCGTGGGACAGGGCACTGAAGCTTTCTTT. Protein: CASSVGQGTEAFF.

The chain joins TRBV7-9 to TRBJ1-2; D not certain. Per the germline V gene, CDR1 is SEHNR and CDR2 is FQNEAQ (reference sequence). V was pared by 0 bases and J by 0 bases, with 11 bases between. CDR3 length equals 16 residues. The CDR3 here is CASSLARASTNYGYTF. The CDR3, as DNA: TGTGCCAGCAGCTTAGCGAGGGCATCCACTAACTATGGCTACACCTTC.

This clone was recorded once. The chain carries TRBV28 and TRBJ2-7; D possibly corresponds to TRBD1 (6 bases). The V and J ends lost 6 bases and 6 bases respectively, with 18 bases between them. Per the germline V gene, CDR1 is MDHEN and CDR2 is SYDVKM. The CDR3 has 14 residues. CDR3 residues: CASSETGSGIEQYF. CDR3 coding DNA: TGTGCCAGCAGCGAAACAGGGTCGGGGATCGAGCAGTACTTC.

This clone was picked up a small number of times. The chain employs TRBV6-5 and TRBJ1-1; TRBD1 matches at 8 bases. The CDR3 is made up of 14 amino acids. CDR1 is MNHEY and CDR2 is SVGAGI in the germline V gene. Trimming removed 6 bases from V and 6 bases from J; junction bases left unmatched: 9. CDR3 DNA: TGTGCCAGCAGGAGGAATACAGGGGGTGCTGAAGCTTTCTTT. This gives the protein CASRRNTGGAEAFF.